This is a list of T cell receptor beta chains from one sample in a study of blood T cell repertoires in COVID-19. Method: immunoSEQ multiplex PCR; TCRdb's copy keeps in-frame clones and lacks some. The sample shows hundreds of thousands of clones, 83% of them seen only once. Sequenced sample: peripheral blood. These TCRs come from a woman aged 25-40 years with COVID-19, enrolled during active disease. Each CDR3 is given with its conserved first and last residue. A D gene is named only where the DNA matches it firmly. The listing skips clone size in some rows; elsewhere it reads once, few, many or a size class.

J: TRBJ1-1; size: -; V: TRBV5-1; D: TRBD1; CDR3: CASSLGRQGRYTEAFF; DNA: TGCGCCAGCAGCTTGGGGAGACAGGGGAGGTACACTGAAGCTTTCTTT
J: TRBJ1-5; size: -; V: TRBV3-1/TRBV3-2; D: -; CDR3: CASSRGRGARQPQHF; DNA: TGTGCCAGCAGCCGGGGACGCGGGGCACGTCAGCCCCAGCATTTT
J: TRBJ2-2; size: -; V: TRBV6-1; D: TRBD2; CDR3: CASSERRRAGGPWVSPRELFF; DNA: TGTGCCAGCAGTGAACGTCGCAGAGCGGGAGGGCCCTGGGTTTCCCCCCGGGAGCTGTTTTTT
J: TRBJ2-1; size: -; V: TRBV28; D: TRBD2; CDR3: CASSLWTSGGFNEQFF; DNA: TGTGCCAGCAGTTTATGGACTAGCGGGGGGTTCAATGAGCAGTTCTTC
J: TRBJ2-2; size: many; V: TRBV11-2; D: -; CDR3: CASSLDKGYTGELFF; DNA: TGTGCCAGCAGCTTAGATAAGGGGTACACCGGGGAGCTGTTTTTT
J: TRBJ2-1; size: -; V: TRBV27; D: TRBD1; CDR3: CASSLRDRGYNEQFF; DNA: TGTGCCAGCAGTCTCCGGGACAGGGGATACAATGAGCAGTTCTTC
J: TRBJ2-2; size: -; V: TRBV6-5; D: TRBD2; CDR3: CASSYSAGGATGELFF; DNA: TGTGCCAGCAGTTACTCTGCCGGGGGGGCCACCGGGGAGCTGTTTTTT
J: TRBJ2-6; size: -; V: TRBV3-1/TRBV3-2; D: -; CDR3: CASSQGAGANVLTF; DNA: TGTGCCAGCAGCCAAGGAGCCGGGGCCAACGTCCTGACTTTC
J: TRBJ2-5; size: -; V: TRBV29-1; D: -; CDR3: CSTLFGAEGTQYF; DNA: TGCAGCACCTTATTTGGGGCCGAAGGGACCCAGTACTTC
J: TRBJ2-1; size: -; V: TRBV19; D: TRBD1; CDR3: CASSPRTGGYNEQFF; DNA: TGTGCCAGTAGCCCTCGGACAGGGGGCTACAATGAGCAGTTCTTC
J: TRBJ2-2; size: -; V: TRBV2; D: -; CDR3: CASSESNLEVTGELFF; DNA: TGTGCCAGCAGTGAGAGTAACTTAGAGGTTACCGGGGAGCTGTTTTTT
J: TRBJ1-4; size: -; V: TRBV7-9; D: -; CDR3: CASSLALPGGIKNEKLFF; DNA: TGTGCCAGCAGCTTAGCCCTTCCGGGGGGGATTAAGAATGAAAAACTGTTTTTT
J: TRBJ2-7; size: -; V: TRBV7-2; D: -; CDR3: CASSFDTFYEQYF; DNA: TGTGCCAGCAGTTTCGACACGTTCTACGAGCAGTACTTC
J: TRBJ2-1; size: -; V: TRBV9; D: TRBD2; CDR3: CASSVGREGYNEQFF; DNA: TGTGCCAGCAGCGTAGGTCGGGAGGGGTACAATGAGCAGTTCTTC
J: TRBJ2-1; size: -; V: TRBV4-1; D: TRBD2; CDR3: CASSPRTSGSSYNEQFF; DNA: TGCGCCAGCAGCCCTCGGACTAGCGGGAGCTCCTACAATGAGCAGTTCTTC
J: TRBJ2-5; size: -; V: TRBV4-3; D: TRBD2; CDR3: CASSQTSGRQETQYF; DNA: TGCGCCAGCAGCCAGACTAGCGGGAGGCAAGAGACCCAGTACTTC
J: TRBJ2-4; size: -; V: TRBV27; D: TRBD1; CDR3: CASSSRTGWSTSAKNIQYF; DNA: TGTGCCAGCAGTTCCCGGACAGGGTGGTCGACGAGTGCCAAAAACATTCAGTACTTC
J: TRBJ2-5; size: -; V: TRBV6-1; D: TRBD2; CDR3: CASSEVPSGRAGETQYF; DNA: TGTGCCAGCAGTGAAGTCCCTAGCGGGAGGGCCGGTGAGACCCAGTACTTC
J: TRBJ1-1; size: -; V: TRBV7-9; D: -; CDR3: CASSSLVYRAEAFF; DNA: TGTGCCAGCAGCTCCTTAGTCTACAGGGCTGAAGCTTTCTTT
J: TRBJ1-1; size: -; V: TRBV7-6; D: TRBD1; CDR3: CASSPPQGRNTEAFF; DNA: TGTGCCAGCAGCCCACCACAGGGGAGGAACACTGAAGCTTTCTTT
J: TRBJ2-3; size: -; V: TRBV3-1/TRBV3-2; D: -; CDR3: CASSPSWTGDTQYF; DNA: TGTGCCAGCAGCCCGTCCTGGACTGGAGATACGCAGTATTTT
J: TRBJ1-1; size: -; V: TRBV7-9; D: TRBD1; CDR3: CAGKVLDRGLNTEAFF; DNA: TGTGCCGGAAAAGTCCTGGACAGGGGGTTGAACACTGAAGCTTTCTTT
J: TRBJ1-1; size: -; V: TRBV5-1; D: -; CDR3: CAGGDGTEAFF; DNA: TGCGCCGGAGGGGATGGGACTGAAGCTTTCTTT
J: TRBJ2-1; size: -; V: TRBV5-6; D: -; CDR3: CASSLAVGWNYNEQFF; DNA: TGTGCCAGCAGCTTGGCCGTCGGGTGGAACTACAATGAGCAGTTCTTC
J: TRBJ1-2; size: -; V: TRBV19; D: -; CDR3: CASSPQRLQSYTF; DNA: TGTGCCAGTAGTCCCCAACGGTTGCAAAGCTACACCTTC
J: TRBJ2-5; size: -; V: TRBV13; D: TRBD2; CDR3: CASSLEALAGSQRGTQYF; DNA: TGTGCCAGCAGCTTAGAGGCTCTAGCGGGATCTCAAAGGGGGACCCAGTACTTC
J: TRBJ2-2; size: -; V: TRBV6-5; D: TRBD1; CDR3: CASSPDRPDTGELFF; DNA: TGTGCCAGCAGCCCGGACAGGCCCGACACCGGGGAGCTGTTTTTT
J: TRBJ1-4; size: -; V: TRBV10-3; D: -; CDR3: CAIGTGSPATNEKLFF; DNA: TGTGCCATCGGTACAGGGTCCCCCGCAACTAATGAAAAACTGTTTTTT
J: TRBJ2-3; size: -; V: TRBV7-9; D: -; CDR3: CASSFLAPRDHTQYF; DNA: TGTGCCAGCAGCTTCCTAGCCCCGAGAGACCATACGCAGTATTTT
J: TRBJ1-5; size: -; V: TRBV7-2; D: TRBD1; CDR3: CASRAGTGNQPQHF; DNA: TGTGCCAGCAGGGCCGGGACAGGGAATCAGCCCCAGCATTTT
J: TRBJ2-7; size: -; V: TRBV7-9; D: -; CDR3: CASSYISYEQYF; DNA: TGTGCCAGCAGCTACATAAGCTACGAGCAGTACTTC
J: TRBJ1-2; size: -; V: TRBV3-1/TRBV3-2; D: -; CDR3: CASSQGDNHYGYTF; DNA: TGTGCCAGCAGCCAAGGGGACAACCACTATGGCTACACCTTC
J: TRBJ2-1; size: -; V: TRBV5-6; D: TRBD2; CDR3: CASSTYSGGSSLRQFF; DNA: TGTGCCAGCAGCACTTATAGCGGGGGGTCCTCCTTGAGGCAGTTCTTC
J: TRBJ1-3; size: -; V: TRBV15; D: TRBD1; CDR3: CATSRDLTGIGQVYF; DNA: TGTGCCACCAGCAGAGATTTGACAGGGATAGGGCAAGTATATTTT
J: TRBJ2-1; size: -; V: TRBV14; D: TRBD1; CDR3: CASSHRTGTANNEQFF; DNA: TGTGCCAGCAGCCACCGAACCGGGACAGCTAACAATGAGCAGTTCTTC
J: TRBJ2-1; size: -; V: TRBV2; D: TRBD2; CDR3: CASQRTSGAPANYNEQFF; DNA: TGTGCCTCGCAGCGGACTAGCGGGGCCCCCGCAAACTACAATGAGCAGTTCTTC
J: TRBJ1-6; size: -; V: TRBV28; D: -; CDR3: CASSDSHSPLHF; DNA: TGTGCCAGCAGCGACAGTCATTCACCCCTCCACTTT
J: TRBJ1-2; size: -; V: TRBV19; D: TRBD1; CDR3: CASSMGQGYGYTF; DNA: TGTGCCAGTAGTATGGGACAGGGGTATGGCTACACCTTC
J: TRBJ1-5; size: -; V: TRBV18; D: -; CDR3: CASSPEAVHQPQHF; DNA: TGTGCCAGCTCACCAGAGGCGGTTCATCAGCCCCAGCATTTT
J: TRBJ2-3; size: -; V: TRBV24-1; D: -; CDR3: CATSRYSGDTQYF; DNA: TGTGCCACCAGTCGTTATTCGGGAGATACGCAGTATTTT
J: TRBJ1-3; size: -; V: TRBV5-6; D: TRBD1; CDR3: CASSLRQGTGNTIYF; DNA: TGTGCCAGCAGCTTGCGACAGGGAACCGGAAACACCATATATTTT
J: TRBJ1-2; size: -; V: TRBV5-1; D: -; CDR3: CASSLAVRYGYTF; DNA: TGCGCCAGCAGCTTGGCCGTCAGGTACGGCTACACCTTC
J: TRBJ2-5; size: -; V: TRBV6-2/TRBV6-3; D: -; CDR3: CASSYLAALGTQYF; DNA: TGTGCCAGCAGTTATTTAGCGGCCCTCGGGACCCAGTACTTC
J: TRBJ2-1; size: -; V: TRBV9; D: TRBD2; CDR3: CASSVGPSGSNEQFF; DNA: TGTGCCAGCAGCGTAGGCCCTAGCGGGAGTAATGAGCAGTTCTTC
J: TRBJ2-2; size: -; V: TRBV7-2; D: -; CDR3: CASSLRTGELFF; DNA: TGTGCCAGCAGCTTACGGACCGGGGAGCTGTTTTTT
J: TRBJ1-4; size: many; V: TRBV18; D: -; CDR3: CASSPGGDNEKLFF; DNA: TGTGCCAGCTCACCAGGCGGAGACAATGAAAAACTGTTTTTT
J: TRBJ2-7; size: -; V: TRBV3-1/TRBV3-2; D: TRBD2; CDR3: CASSQGSGRYIPYEQYF; DNA: TGTGCCAGCAGCCAAGGAAGCGGGAGGTATATCCCCTACGAGCAGTACTTC